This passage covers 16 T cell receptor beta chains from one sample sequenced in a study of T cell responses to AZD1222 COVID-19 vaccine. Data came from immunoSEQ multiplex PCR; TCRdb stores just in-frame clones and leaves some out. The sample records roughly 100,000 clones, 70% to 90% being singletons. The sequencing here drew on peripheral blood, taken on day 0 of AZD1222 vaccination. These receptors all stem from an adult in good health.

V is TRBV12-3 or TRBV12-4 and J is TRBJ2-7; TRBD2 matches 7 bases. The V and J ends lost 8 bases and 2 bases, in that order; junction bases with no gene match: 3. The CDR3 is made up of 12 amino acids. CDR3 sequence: CASRGVAYEQYF. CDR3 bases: TGTGCCAGCCGGGGGGTGGCCTACGAGCAGTACTTC.

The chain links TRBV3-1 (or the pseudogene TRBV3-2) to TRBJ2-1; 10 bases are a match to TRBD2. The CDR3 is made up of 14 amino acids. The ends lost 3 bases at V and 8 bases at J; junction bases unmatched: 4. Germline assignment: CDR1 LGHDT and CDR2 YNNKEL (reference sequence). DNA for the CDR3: TGTGCCAGCAGCCAGAATAGCGGGAGGCATGAGCAGTTCTTC. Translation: CASSQNSGRHEQFF.

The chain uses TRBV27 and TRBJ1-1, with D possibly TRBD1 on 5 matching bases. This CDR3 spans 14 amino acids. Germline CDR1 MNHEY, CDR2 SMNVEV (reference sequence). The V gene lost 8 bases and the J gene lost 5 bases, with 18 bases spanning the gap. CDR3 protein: CASGPLREKTEAFF. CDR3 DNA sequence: TGTGCCAGCGGCCCTCTCAGGGAGAAAACTGAAGCTTTCTTT.

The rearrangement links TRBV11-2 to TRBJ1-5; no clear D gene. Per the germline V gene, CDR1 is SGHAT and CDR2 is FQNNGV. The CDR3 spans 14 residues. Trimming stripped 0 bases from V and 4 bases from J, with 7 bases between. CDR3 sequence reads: CASSLDYRNQPQHF. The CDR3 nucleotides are TGTGCCAGCAGCTTAGATTACCGAAATCAGCCCCAGCATTTT.

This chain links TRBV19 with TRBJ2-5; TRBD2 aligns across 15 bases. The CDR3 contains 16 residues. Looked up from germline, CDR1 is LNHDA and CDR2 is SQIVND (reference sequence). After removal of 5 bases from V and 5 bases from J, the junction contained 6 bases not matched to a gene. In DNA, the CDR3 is TGTGCCAGTAGTCCGGGACTAGCGGGAGGTCTGGAGACCCAGTACTTC. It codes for CASSPGLAGGLETQYF.

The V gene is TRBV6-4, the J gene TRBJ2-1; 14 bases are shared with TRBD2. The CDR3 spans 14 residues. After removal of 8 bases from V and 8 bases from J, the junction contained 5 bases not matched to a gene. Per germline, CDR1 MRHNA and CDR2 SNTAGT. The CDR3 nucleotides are TGTGCCAGCGGGACTAGCGGGAGTATTGATGAGCAGTTCTTC. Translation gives CASGTSGSIDEQFF.

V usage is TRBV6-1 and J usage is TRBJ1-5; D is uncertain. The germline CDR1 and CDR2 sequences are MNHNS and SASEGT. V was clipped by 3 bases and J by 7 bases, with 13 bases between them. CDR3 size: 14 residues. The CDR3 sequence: CASSDPGWEQPQHF. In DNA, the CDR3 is TGTGCCAGCAGTGACCCGGGTTGGGAACAGCCCCAGCATTTT.

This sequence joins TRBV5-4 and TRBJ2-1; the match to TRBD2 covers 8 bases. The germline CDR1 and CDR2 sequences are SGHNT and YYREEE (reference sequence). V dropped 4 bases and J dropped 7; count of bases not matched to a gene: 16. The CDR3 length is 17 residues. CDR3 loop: CASSPTFRSTSENEQFF. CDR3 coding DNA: TGTGCCAGCAGCCCTACGTTCCGCTCGACTAGCGAGAATGAGCAGTTCTTC. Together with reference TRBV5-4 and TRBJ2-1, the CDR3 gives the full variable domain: ETGVTQSPTHLIKTRGQQVTLRCSSQSGHNTVSWYQQALGQGPQFIFQYYREEENGRGNFPPRFSGLQFPNYSSELNVNALELDDSALYLCASSPTFRSTSENEQFFGPGTRLTVL.

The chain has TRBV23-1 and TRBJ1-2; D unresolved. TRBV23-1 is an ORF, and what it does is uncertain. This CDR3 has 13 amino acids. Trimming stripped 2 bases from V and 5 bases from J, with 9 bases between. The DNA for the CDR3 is TGCGCCAGCAGTCAAGTTTTCCAGTATGGCTACACCTTC. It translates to CASSQVFQYGYTF.

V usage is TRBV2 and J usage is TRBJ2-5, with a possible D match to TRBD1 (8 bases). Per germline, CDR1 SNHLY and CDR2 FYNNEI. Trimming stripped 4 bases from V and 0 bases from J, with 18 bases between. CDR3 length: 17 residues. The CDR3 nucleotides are TGTGCCAGCAGTGGCGGGGGACAGGTCCTCTACCAAGAGACCCAGTACTTC. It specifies CASSGGGQVLYQETQYF.

CDR3 residues: CASTGVGTYEQYV. The CDR3, as DNA: TGTGCCAGCACTGGGGTTGGGACCTACGAGCAGTACGTC. The chain uses TRBV28 and TRBJ2-7; D unresolved. V shed 7 bases and J shed 2 bases, with 12 bases lying between them. The CDR3 spans 13 residues. CDR1 MDHEN and CDR2 SYDVKM come from the germline V gene.

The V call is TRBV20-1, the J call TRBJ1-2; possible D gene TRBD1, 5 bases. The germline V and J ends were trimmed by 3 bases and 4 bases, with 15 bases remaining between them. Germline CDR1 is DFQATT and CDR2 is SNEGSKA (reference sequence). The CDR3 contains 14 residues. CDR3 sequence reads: CSASIGDVTYGYTF. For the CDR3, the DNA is TGCAGTGCTAGTATCGGGGACGTCACCTATGGCTACACCTTC.

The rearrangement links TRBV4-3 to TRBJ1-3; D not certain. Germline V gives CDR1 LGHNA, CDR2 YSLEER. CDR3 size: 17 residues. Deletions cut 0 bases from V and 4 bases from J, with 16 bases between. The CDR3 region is CASSQDMGGTGGNTIYF. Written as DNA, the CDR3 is TGCGCCAGCAGCCAAGATATGGGCGGAACTGGAGGAAACACCATATATTTT.

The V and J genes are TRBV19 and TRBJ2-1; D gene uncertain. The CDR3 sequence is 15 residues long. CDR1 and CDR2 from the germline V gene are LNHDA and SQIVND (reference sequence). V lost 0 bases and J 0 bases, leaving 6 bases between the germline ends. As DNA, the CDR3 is TGTGCCAGTAGTATAGATCGAAGCTCCTACAATGAGCAGTTCTTC. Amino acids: CASSIDRSSYNEQFF. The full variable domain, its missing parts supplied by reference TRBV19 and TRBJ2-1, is DGGITQSPKYLFRKEGQNVTLSCEQNLNHDAMYWYRQDPGQGLRLIYYSQIVNDFQKGDIAEGYSVSREKKESFPLTVTSAQKNPTAFYLCASSIDRSSYNEQFFGPGTRLTVL.

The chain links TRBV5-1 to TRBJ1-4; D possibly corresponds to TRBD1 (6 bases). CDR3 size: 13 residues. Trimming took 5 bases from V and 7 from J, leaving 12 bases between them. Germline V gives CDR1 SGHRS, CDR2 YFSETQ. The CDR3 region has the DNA TGCGCCAGCAGATACAGGGATGGTGAAAAACTGTTTTTT. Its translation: CASRYRDGEKLFF.

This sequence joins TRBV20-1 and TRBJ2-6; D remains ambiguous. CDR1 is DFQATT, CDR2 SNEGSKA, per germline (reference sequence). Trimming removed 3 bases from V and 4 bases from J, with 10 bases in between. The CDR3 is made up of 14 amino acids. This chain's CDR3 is CSASSVNGANVLTF. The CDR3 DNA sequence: TGCAGTGCTAGTTCGGTGAACGGGGCCAACGTCCTGACTTTC.